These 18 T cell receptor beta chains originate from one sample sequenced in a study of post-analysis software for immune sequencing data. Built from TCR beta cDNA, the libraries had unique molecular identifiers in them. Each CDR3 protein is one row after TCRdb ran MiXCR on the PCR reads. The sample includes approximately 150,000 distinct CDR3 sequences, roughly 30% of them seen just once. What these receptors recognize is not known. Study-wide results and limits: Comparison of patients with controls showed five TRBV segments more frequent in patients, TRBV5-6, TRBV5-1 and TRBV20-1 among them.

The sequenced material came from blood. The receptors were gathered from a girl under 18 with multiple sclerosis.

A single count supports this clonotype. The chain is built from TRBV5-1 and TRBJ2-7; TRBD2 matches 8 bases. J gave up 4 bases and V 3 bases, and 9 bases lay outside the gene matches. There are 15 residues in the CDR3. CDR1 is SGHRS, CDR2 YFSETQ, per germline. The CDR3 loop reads CASSSTAGAGYEQYF. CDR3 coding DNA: TGCGCCAGCAGCTCCACAGCGGGAGCGGGATACGAGCAGTACTTC.

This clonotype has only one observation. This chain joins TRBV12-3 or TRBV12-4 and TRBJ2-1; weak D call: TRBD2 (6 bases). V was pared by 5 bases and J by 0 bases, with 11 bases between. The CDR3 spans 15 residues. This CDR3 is CASSPRRGSYNEQFF. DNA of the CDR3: TGTGCCAGCAGTCCCCGGAGGGGCTCCTACAATGAGCAGTTCTTC.

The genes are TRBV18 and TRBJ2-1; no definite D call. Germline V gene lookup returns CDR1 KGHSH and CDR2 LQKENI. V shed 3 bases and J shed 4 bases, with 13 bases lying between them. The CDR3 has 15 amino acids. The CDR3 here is CASSPLGVGYNEQFF. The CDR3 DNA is TGTGCCAGCTCACCTCTAGGAGTAGGATACAATGAGCAGTTCTTC.

CDR3 coding DNA: TGCGCCAGCTCCCCCTGGGCGGGAGCAGATACGCAGTATTTT. It encodes CASSPWAGADTQYF. The chain couples TRBV4-1 to TRBJ2-3; TRBD2 agrees at 7 bases. The CDR3 contains 14 residues. Germline trimming cut 8 bases from V and 4 bases from J; bases unmatched to any gene: 9. Germline assignment: CDR1 MGHRA and CDR2 YSYEKL.

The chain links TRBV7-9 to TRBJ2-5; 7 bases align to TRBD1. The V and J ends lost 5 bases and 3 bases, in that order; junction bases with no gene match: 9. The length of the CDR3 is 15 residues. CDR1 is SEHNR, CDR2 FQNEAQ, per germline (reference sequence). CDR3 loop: CASSDWGDREETQYF. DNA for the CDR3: TGTGCCAGCAGCGATTGGGGCGACAGGGAAGAGACCCAGTACTTC.

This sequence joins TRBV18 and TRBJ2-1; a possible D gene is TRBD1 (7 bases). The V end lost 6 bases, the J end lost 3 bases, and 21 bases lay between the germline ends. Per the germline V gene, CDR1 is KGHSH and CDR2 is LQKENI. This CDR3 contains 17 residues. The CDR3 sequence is CASSPSRGANLYNEQFF. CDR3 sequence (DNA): TGTGCCAGCTCGCCGTCCAGGGGGGCCAACCTCTACAATGAGCAGTTCTTC.

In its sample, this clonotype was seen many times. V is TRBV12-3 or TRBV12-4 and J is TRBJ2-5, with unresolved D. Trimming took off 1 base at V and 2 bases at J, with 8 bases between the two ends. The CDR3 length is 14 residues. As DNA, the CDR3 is TGTGCCAGCAGTTTAGAGCCTAGACAAGAGACCCAGTACTTC. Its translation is CASSLEPRQETQYF.

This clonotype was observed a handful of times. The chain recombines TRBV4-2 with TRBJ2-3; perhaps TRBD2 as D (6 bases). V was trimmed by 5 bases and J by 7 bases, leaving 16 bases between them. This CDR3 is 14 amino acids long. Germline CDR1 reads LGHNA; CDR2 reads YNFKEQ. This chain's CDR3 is CASSSGLLINTQYF. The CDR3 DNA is TGTGCCAGCAGCTCGGGACTCCTCATAAATACGCAGTATTTT.

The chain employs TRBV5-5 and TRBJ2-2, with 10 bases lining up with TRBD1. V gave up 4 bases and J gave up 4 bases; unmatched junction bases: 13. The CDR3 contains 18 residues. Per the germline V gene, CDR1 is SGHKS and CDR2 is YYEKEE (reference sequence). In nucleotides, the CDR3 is TGTGCCAGCAGCCGACCGGACAGGGGGAATCCCTTCACCGGGGAGCTGTTTTTT. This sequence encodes CASSRPDRGNPFTGELFF.

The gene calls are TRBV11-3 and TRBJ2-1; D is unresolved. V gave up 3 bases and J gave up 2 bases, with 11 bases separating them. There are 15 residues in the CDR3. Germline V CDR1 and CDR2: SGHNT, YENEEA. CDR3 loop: CASSFGHVAYNEQFF. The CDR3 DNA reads TGTGCCAGCAGCTTCGGGCACGTCGCCTACAATGAGCAGTTCTTC.

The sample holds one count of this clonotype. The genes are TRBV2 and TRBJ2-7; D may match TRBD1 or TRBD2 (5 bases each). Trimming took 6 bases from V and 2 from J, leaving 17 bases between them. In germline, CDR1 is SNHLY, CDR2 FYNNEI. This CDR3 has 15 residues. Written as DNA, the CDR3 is TGTGCCAGCAGGGACTGGATCTCAGGGACCTACGAGCAGTACTTC. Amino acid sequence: CASRDWISGTYEQYF.

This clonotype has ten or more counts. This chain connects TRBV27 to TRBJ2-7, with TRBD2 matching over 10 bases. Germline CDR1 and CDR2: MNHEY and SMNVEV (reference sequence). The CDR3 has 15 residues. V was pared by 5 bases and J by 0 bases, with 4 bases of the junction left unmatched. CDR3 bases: TGTGCCAGCAGTCTAAGGACTAGCGGCTCCTACGAGCAGTACTTC. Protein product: CASSLRTSGSYEQYF.

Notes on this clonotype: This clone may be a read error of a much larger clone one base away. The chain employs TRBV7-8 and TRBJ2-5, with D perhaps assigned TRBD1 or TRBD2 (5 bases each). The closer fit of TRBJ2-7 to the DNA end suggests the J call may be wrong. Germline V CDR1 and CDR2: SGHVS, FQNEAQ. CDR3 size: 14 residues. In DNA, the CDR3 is TGTGCCAGCAGCCCGGGACCACTAACCTACGAGCAGTACTTC. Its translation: CASSPGPLTYEQYF.

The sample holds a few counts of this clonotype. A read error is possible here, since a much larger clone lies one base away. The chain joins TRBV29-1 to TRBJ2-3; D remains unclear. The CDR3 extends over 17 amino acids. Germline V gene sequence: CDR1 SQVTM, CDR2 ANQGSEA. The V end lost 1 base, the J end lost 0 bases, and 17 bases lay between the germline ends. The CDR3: CSVEGGPTLTSTDTQYF. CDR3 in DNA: TGCAGCGTTGAAGGCGGACCCACCCTGACTAGCACAGATACGCAGTATTTT.

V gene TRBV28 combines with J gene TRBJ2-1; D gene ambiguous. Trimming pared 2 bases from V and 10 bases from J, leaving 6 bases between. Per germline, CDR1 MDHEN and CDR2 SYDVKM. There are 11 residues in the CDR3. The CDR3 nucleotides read TGTGCCAGCAGTTTAGAACCCGAGCAGTTCTTC. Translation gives CASSLEPEQFF.

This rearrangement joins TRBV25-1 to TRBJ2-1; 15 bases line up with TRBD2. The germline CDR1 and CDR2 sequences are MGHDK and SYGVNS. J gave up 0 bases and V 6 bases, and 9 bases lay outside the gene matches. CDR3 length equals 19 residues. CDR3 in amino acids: CASSPPGLAGGSSYNEQFF. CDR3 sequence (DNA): TGTGCCAGCAGCCCACCGGGACTAGCGGGAGGAAGCTCCTACAATGAGCAGTTCTTC.

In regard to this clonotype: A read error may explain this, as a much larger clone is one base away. Written as DNA, the CDR3 is TGCGCCGGCAGCTTGGGGACAGGAAACACAGATACGCAGTATTTT. This sequence encodes CAGSLGTGNTDTQYF. The chain has TRBV5-1 and TRBJ2-3, with 8 bases lining up with TRBD1. Germline assignment: CDR1 SGHRS and CDR2 YFSETQ. CDR3 length: 15 residues.

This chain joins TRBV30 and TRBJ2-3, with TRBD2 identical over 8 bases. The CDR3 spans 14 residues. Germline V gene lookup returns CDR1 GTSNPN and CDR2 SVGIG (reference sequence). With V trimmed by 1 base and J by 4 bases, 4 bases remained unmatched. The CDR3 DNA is TGTGCCTGGAGTGCCGGGACTAGATCAGATACGCAGTATTTT. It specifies CAWSAGTRSDTQYF.